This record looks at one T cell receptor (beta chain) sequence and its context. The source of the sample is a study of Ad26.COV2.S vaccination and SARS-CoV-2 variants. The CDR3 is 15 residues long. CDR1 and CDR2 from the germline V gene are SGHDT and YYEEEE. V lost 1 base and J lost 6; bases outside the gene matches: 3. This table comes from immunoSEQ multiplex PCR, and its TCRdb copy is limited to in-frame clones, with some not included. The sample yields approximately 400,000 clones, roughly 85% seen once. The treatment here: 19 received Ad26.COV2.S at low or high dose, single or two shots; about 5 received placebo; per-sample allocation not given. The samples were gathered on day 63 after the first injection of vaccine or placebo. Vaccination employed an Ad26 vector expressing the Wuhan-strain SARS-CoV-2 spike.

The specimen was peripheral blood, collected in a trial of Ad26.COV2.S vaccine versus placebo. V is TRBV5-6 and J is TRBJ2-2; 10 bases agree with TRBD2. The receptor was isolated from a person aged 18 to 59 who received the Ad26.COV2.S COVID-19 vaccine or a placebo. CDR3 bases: TGTGCCAGCAGCTTGTCGCTAGCGGGAGCCGGGGAGCTGTTTTTT. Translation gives CASSLSLAGAGELFF.